The 2 T cell receptor beta chains reported below all come from one sample, sequenced in a study of a mutant IDH1 vaccine in newly diagnosed glioma. Time point noted: baseline, week 1 (first vaccination visit). The treatment is: pre-vaccination baseline after standard-of-care therapy. Sequenced by immunoSEQ multiplex PCR; TCRdb stores in-frame clones only, minus some. The data contain around 50,000 clones, about nine tenths of them seen just once; the ten biggest clones take up about 2.4%. The sequences come from PBMCs, collected from a glioma patient treated with radiotherapy, temozolomide or both. The receptors derive from a man aged 40-50 years with glioma.

V is TRBV27 and J is TRBJ2-3, with D possibly matching TRBD1 (5 bases). There are 16 residues in the CDR3. Germline CDR1 is MNHEY and CDR2 is SMNVEV (reference sequence). V was pared by 4 bases and J by 2 bases, with 16 bases between. In nucleotides, the CDR3 is TGTGCCAGCAGTTCCCCCGCAGGGAAGCACACAGATACGCAGTATTTT. Protein sequence: CASSSPAGKHTDTQYF.

J is TRBJ2-7 and V is TRBV11-2; 13 nucleotides agree with TRBD2. The CDR3 extends over 18 amino acids. J lost 6 bases, V lost 0 bases, and 11 bases had no gene match. Germline assignment: CDR1 SGHAT and CDR2 FQNNGV. The CDR3: CASSLDPPWTSGSGEQYF. As DNA, the CDR3 is TGTGCCAGCAGCTTAGACCCTCCCTGGACTAGCGGGAGCGGCGAGCAGTACTTC.